This TCR beta chain was captured in a study of human T cells and chemical hapten exposure. Study context: Patients' scalps got diphenylcyclopropenone weekly throughout the approximately 23-week study. Chiefly female patients presented with alopecia areata, totalis or universalis.

The time point here: pre-sensitization, week 0. The sample's treatment: therapeutic diphenylcyclopropenone sensitization with weekly scalp DPC. Sequencing started from total RNA isolated from unfractionated whole blood. Original processing notes: TCRs per sample had a median of roughly 96,000 and ranged from about 23,224 to 700,000. TCRdb reprocessed the RACE reads with MiXCR, giving one entry per CDR3 protein. TCRdb, not the original authors, processed these V and J calls. This table holds more than 300,000 distinct CDR3 sequences, 5.1% found once. This clonotype was counted between two and nine times. The CDR3 is made up of 15 amino acids. Trimming removed 4 bases from V and 5 bases from J; junction bases left unmatched: 5. CDR1 and CDR2 (germline): MNHEY, SMNVEV (reference sequence).

The chain couples TRBV27 to TRBJ1-5; 10 bases align to TRBD1. The starting material was whole blood, obtained in connection with sensitization to the hapten diphenylcyclopropenone (DPC). This TCR came from a woman aged 45-60 years with alopecia areata. Some clones in this sample may be carry-over from other donors' samples. CDR3 region: CASSSGTGADQPQHF. CDR3 bases: TGTGCCAGCAGTTCTGGGACAGGGGCCGATCAGCCCCAGCATTTT.